This T cell receptor (beta chain) is drawn from a study of OX40 agonist ivuxolimab in advanced cancers. Trimming cost V 2 bases and J 0 bases; bases outside gene matches: 12. The CDR3 extends over 20 amino acids. In germline, CDR1 is KGHSH, CDR2 LQKENI. The data were produced by immunoSEQ multiplex PCR, yet TCRdb's version contains in-frame clones alone and is incomplete. The sample shows some 44,000 clones, approximately 83% of them seen only once. The TCR comes from an adult with an advanced solid tumor such as melanoma, head and neck, liver or kidney cancer. The sample consisted of CD4+ or CD8+ T cells sorted from blood, taken in a trial of the OX40 agonist ivuxolimab. The chain recombines TRBV18 with TRBJ2-1; 11 bases are a match to TRBD2. CDR3 coding DNA: TGTGCCAGCTCACCAGGGGTCCCGGCTAGCGGGGGGAGCTCCTACAATGAGCAGTTCTTC. Its translation is CASSPGVPASGGSSYNEQFF.